One sample yielded the 29 T cell receptor beta chains listed below, sequenced in a study of blood T cells in healthy people across ages. Together with a sample-barcoded 5' primer, a J-beta primer mix was included in a second PCR lasting roughly 6 to 12 cycles. MiXCR, run by TCRdb on the 5' RACE reads, gives a single entry per CDR3 protein. The profile shows over a million distinct CDR3 sequences, less than 45% of them singletons. Material for sequencing was blood. These TCRs come from a woman aged 18-29 years in good health.

The CDR3, as DNA: TGTGCCAGCAGCACAAACACAGGGGGCAATGAGCAGTTCTTC. Translation gives CASSTNTGGNEQFF. The rearrangement uses TRBV7-2 and TRBJ2-1; 8 positions agree with TRBD1. This CDR3 is built from 14 residues. V shed 5 bases, J shed 6 bases, and the junction held 6 bases outside the gene matches. The germline V gene encodes CDR1 SGHTA and CDR2 FQGNSA.

This clonotype was seen only a few times. The V call is TRBV12-3 or TRBV12-4, the J call TRBJ2-5, with TRBD1 as a possible D gene (6 bases). With 3 bases removed from V and 1 base from J, the gap between germline ends came to 18 bases. This CDR3 is 17 amino acids long. CDR3 in amino acids: CASSLSSRGSPQETQYF. The CDR3 DNA follows: TGTGCCAGCAGTTTGAGTAGTAGGGGGTCCCCCCAAGAGACCCAGTACTTC.

The V call is TRBV10-3, the J call TRBJ2-1, with TRBD1 as a possible D gene (6 bases). V was cut by 7 bases and J by 8 bases, with 15 bases left in between. The CDR3 loop spans 13 amino acids. The germline V gene encodes CDR1 ENHRY and CDR2 SYGVKD. CDR3 amino acids: CAIKGVFGDEQFF. CDR3 DNA sequence: TGTGCCATCAAGGGGGTCTTTGGAGATGAGCAGTTCTTC.

The V gene is TRBV11-2, the J gene TRBJ2-1; 8 positions agree with TRBD2. CDR3 length: 16 amino acids. Unmatched junction bases numbered 7, after V lost 4 bases and J lost 2 bases. The germline V gene encodes CDR1 SGHAT and CDR2 FQNNGV. CDR3 loop: CASSSTLAAPYNEQFF. In nucleotides, the CDR3 is TGTGCCAGCAGCTCCACACTAGCGGCACCCTACAATGAGCAGTTCTTC.

The chain is built from TRBV11-2 and TRBJ2-1, with D maybe TRBD2 (5 bases). The CDR3 runs 16 residues. Germline V CDR1 and CDR2: SGHAT, FQNNGV. V was clipped by 4 bases and J by 5 bases, with 18 bases between them. Here the CDR3 DNA reads TGTGCCAGCAGCTCTAGCCGGATGGACCCCCACAATGAGCAGTTCTTC. This translates into CASSSSRMDPHNEQFF.

There are a few counts of this clonotype. The chain recombines TRBV14 with TRBJ2-7, with TRBD1 identical over 8 bases. Germline V gene sequence: CDR1 SGHDN, CDR2 FVKESK. V shed 3 bases and J 6 bases; nucleotides not matched to a gene: 10. The CDR3 is made up of 15 amino acids. CDR3 nucleotides: TGTGCCAGCAGCCATCCAGGGGGCGCATTCCGCGAGCAGTACTTC. Protein sequence: CASSHPGGAFREQYF.

There are a few counts of this clonotype. The J gene is TRBJ2-3, the V gene TRBV25-1; D may be TRBD1 or TRBD2 (5 bases each). The CDR3 spans 13 residues. V was shortened by 10 bases and J by 4 bases, with 15 bases between the two germline ends. Germline CDR1 MGHDK, CDR2 SYGVNS. The CDR3 reads CATQGYGADTQYF. CDR3 sequence (DNA): TGTGCCACCCAGGGTTACGGGGCAGATACGCAGTATTTT.

This clonotype came up a few times. The V gene is TRBV4-1, the J gene TRBJ1-2; D call uncertain. This CDR3 region has 14 residues. V lost 0 bases, J lost 5 bases, and 10 bases lay in between. Germline lookup yields CDR1 MGHRA and CDR2 YSYEKL. CDR3 DNA: TGCGCCAGCAGCCAAGAAGGAATGGATTATGGCTACACCTTC. Its translation: CASSQEGMDYGYTF.

The chain has TRBV28 and TRBJ1-1; D uncertain. Looked up from germline, CDR1 is MDHEN and CDR2 is SYDVKM. The CDR3 spans 14 residues. V shed 3 bases and J shed 3 bases, with 11 bases lying between them. In DNA, the CDR3 is TGTGCCAGCAGTTTCATGGAGGGTGACACTGAAGCTTTCTTT. This sequence encodes CASSFMEGDTEAFF.

The chain combines TRBV29-1 with TRBJ1-2; TRBD1 aligns across 9 bases. V was clipped by 3 bases and J by 4 bases; unmatched bases: 12. CDR1 and CDR2 from the germline V gene are SQVTM and ANQGSEA. This CDR3 region has 16 residues. CDR3 sequence reads: CSVDGAPGQGTYGYTF. The CDR3 nucleotides are TGCAGCGTTGATGGGGCCCCGGGACAGGGTACCTATGGCTACACCTTC.

The chain couples TRBV4-1 to TRBJ2-5; D is perhaps TRBD2 (5 bases). Trimming took 1 base from V and 11 from J, leaving 17 bases between them. The CDR3 has 14 amino acids. In germline, CDR1 is MGHRA, CDR2 YSYEKL. For the CDR3, the DNA is TGCGCCAGCAGCCAAGTAGCGCCTAACAATGAGCAGTACTTC. Translation gives CASSQVAPNNEQYF.

The J gene is TRBJ1-5, the V gene TRBV5-1; possible D gene TRBD1, 6 bases. V was pared by 4 bases and J by 8 bases, with 13 bases between. Germline assignment: CDR1 SGHRS and CDR2 YFSETQ. The CDR3 extends over 13 amino acids. The DNA for the CDR3 is TGCGCCAGCAGCAGGGGGGGGCCGGAGCCCCAGCATTTT. Its translation: CASSRGGPEPQHF.

This chain uses TRBV25-1 with TRBJ2-7, with D perhaps TRBD2 (5 bases). Trimming stripped 7 bases from V and 4 bases from J, with 17 bases between. Germline-derived CDR1 and CDR2 are MGHDK and SYGVNS. The length of the CDR3 is 14 residues. The CDR3 spells CASTRSGGTYEQYF. The DNA of the CDR3 is TGTGCCAGCACCAGGAGCGGCGGAACATACGAGCAGTACTTC.

The table lists this clonotype with many counts. The rearrangement uses TRBV12-3 or TRBV12-4 and TRBJ1-2; no firm D call. Trimming left V 6 bases short and J 3 bases short, with 14 bases between. The CDR3 length is 14 residues. In DNA, the CDR3 is TGTGCCAGCAGCCCGCCGAACTCGTACTATGGCTACACCTTC. This sequence encodes CASSPPNSYYGYTF.

The V and J genes are TRBV12-3 or TRBV12-4 and TRBJ1-5; D might be TRBD1 (5 bases). The CDR3 length is 15 residues. The ends were cut back, 0 bases at V and 4 bases at J, with 10 bases in the middle. CDR3 nucleotide sequence: TGTGCCAGCAGTTTAGCCGGGAAGGGGAATCAGCCCCAGCATTTT. It yields the protein CASSLAGKGNQPQHF.

The chain joins TRBV20-1 to TRBJ1-1, with 12 bases identical to TRBD1. The CDR3 length is 14 residues. V lost 6 bases, J lost 7 bases, and 9 bases stayed unmatched. Germline CDR1 DFQATT, CDR2 SNEGSKA (reference sequence). The CDR3 DNA is TGCAGTGCCGGGCGCGGGACAGGGGGCTTTGAAGCTTTCTTT. Protein: CSAGRGTGGFEAFF.

This clonotype was found a few times. This chain uses TRBV11-2 with TRBJ2-2; D unresolved. CDR1 and CDR2 (germline): SGHAT, FQNNGV. This CDR3 is built from 16 residues. V lost 0 bases and J lost 7, with 15 bases in between. The CDR3 here is CASSLDLRNDFGELFF. The DNA of the CDR3 is TGTGCCAGCAGCTTAGATCTTAGAAATGATTTCGGGGAGCTGTTTTTT.

Only a few counts were recorded for this clonotype. This sequence joins TRBV6-6 and TRBJ1-5; D is ambiguous. Between the trimmed V and J ends, which lost 0 bases and 2 bases, there was a span of 11 bases. CDR1 MNHNY and CDR2 SVGAGI come from the germline V gene (reference sequence). CDR3 size: 16 residues. This CDR3 reads CASSYSREAGNQPQHF. In nucleotides, the CDR3 is TGTGCCAGCAGTTACTCGCGGGAGGCTGGCAATCAGCCCCAGCATTTT.

The chain carries TRBV5-5 and TRBJ1-1; TRBD1 aligns across 8 bases. The CDR3 is 15 residues long. The germline V gene has CDR1 SGHKS and CDR2 YYEKEE (reference sequence). After removal of 4 bases from V and 4 bases from J, the junction contained 9 bases not matched to a gene. The CDR3 DNA reads TGTGCCAGCAGCAAATACAGGGGGGGGGGCACTGAAGCTTTCTTT. This gives the protein CASSKYRGGGTEAFF.

This chain links TRBV7-9 with TRBJ2-1, with D tentatively TRBD1 (6 bases). Trimming stripped 0 bases from V and 9 bases from J, with 15 bases between. Germline loops: CDR1 SEHNR, CDR2 FQNEAQ (reference sequence). CDR3 length: 15 residues. The CDR3 spells CASSLAGTFAIEQFF. In nucleotides, the CDR3 is TGTGCCAGCAGCTTAGCCGGGACATTTGCGATTGAGCAGTTCTTC. The full variable domain, rest sourced from reference TRBV7-9 and TRBJ2-1, is DTGVSQNPRHKITKRGQNVTFRCDPISEHNRLYWYRQTLGQGPEFLTYFQNEAQLEKSRLLSDRFSAERPKGSFSTLEIQRTEQGDSAMYLCASSLAGTFAIEQFFGPGTRLTVL.

This chain uses TRBV12-3 or TRBV12-4 with TRBJ1-4; no reliable D call. V was cut by 2 bases and J by 8 bases, with 6 bases left in between. The CDR3 runs 12 residues. The CDR3 reads CASSLQPEKLFF. The CDR3 DNA follows: TGTGCCAGCAGTTTACAGCCAGAAAAACTGTTTTTT.

This clonotype was seen only a few times. This chain joins TRBV7-4 and TRBJ1-2; 7 positions match TRBD1. J was trimmed by 4 bases and V by 4 bases; bases with no gene match: 15. CDR3 length: 17 amino acids. Looked up from germline, CDR1 is SGHVT and CDR2 is SQSDAQ. CDR3 residues: CASSSHRKTGSRYGYTF. The CDR3 region has the DNA TGTGCCAGCAGCTCCCATCGAAAGACAGGGTCACGCTATGGCTACACCTTC. The whole variable domain, remainder taken from reference TRBV7-4 and TRBJ1-2, is GAGVSQSPRYKVAKRGRDVALRCDSISGHVTLYWYRQTLGQGSEVLTYSQSDAQRDKSGRPSGRFSAERPERSVSTLKIQRTEQGDSAVYLCASSSHRKTGSRYGYTFGSGTRLTVV.

The CDR3 DNA is TGTGCCAGCAGCTTAGCACAGGGAGGTGGAAACACCATATATTTT. Protein product: CASSLAQGGGNTIYF. The V call is TRBV7-2, the J call TRBJ1-3; TRBD1 might be the D (6 bases). CDR1 and CDR2 from the germline V gene are SGHTA and FQGNSA. V was shortened by 0 bases and J by 3 bases, with 9 bases between the two germline ends. CDR3 length equals 15 residues.

This clonotype has a count of ten or more. This rearrangement joins TRBV24-1 to TRBJ2-3; TRBD2 aligns across 8 bases. V shed 5 bases and J 2 bases; nucleotides not matched to a gene: 2. CDR3 size: 14 residues. Germline V gives CDR1 KGHDR, CDR2 SFDVKD. CDR3 in DNA: TGTGCCACCAGTGTAGCGGGGCCCACAGATACGCAGTATTTT. This gives the protein CATSVAGPTDTQYF.

The chain joins TRBV20-1 to TRBJ2-5; 12 bases agree with TRBD2. The closer fit of TRBJ2-7 to the DNA end suggests the J call may be wrong. Looked up from germline, CDR1 is DFQATT and CDR2 is SNEGSKA (reference sequence). This CDR3 is 15 amino acids long. CDR3 bases: TGCAGTGCTAGCGTTACTAGCGGGAGGAACTACGAGCAGTACTTC. Its translation is CSASVTSGRNYEQYF.

A single count supports this clonotype. One end of the junction varies from germline; a read error may be responsible. This sequence joins TRBV7-2 and TRBJ2-5; D gene unclear. Per germline, CDR1 SGHTA and CDR2 FQGNSA. The CDR3 loop spans 12 amino acids. In DNA, the CDR3 is TGTGCCAGCAGCTTAGACCAGGAGACCCGGTACTTC. As protein: CASSLDQETRYF. Supplemented by reference TRBV7-2 and TRBJ2-5, the full variable domain reads GAGVSQSPSNKVTEKGKDVELRCDPISGHTALYWYRQSLGQGLEFLIYFQGNSAPDKSGLPSDRFSAERTGGSVSTLTIQRTQQEDSAVYLCASSLDQETRYFGPGTRLLVL.

In its sample, this clonotype was seen a few times. V usage is TRBV20-1 and J usage is TRBJ1-6; TRBD1 matches 11 bases. Germline V CDR1 and CDR2: DFQATT, SNEGSKA (reference sequence). This CDR3 contains 16 residues. The junction had 1 base not matched to a gene; V was cut back by 0 bases and J by 3 bases. The CDR3 loop is CSARDGTGGYNSPLHF. The CDR3 DNA sequence: TGCAGTGCTAGAGACGGGACAGGGGGCTATAATTCACCCCTCCACTTT.

The sample holds a few counts of this clonotype. CDR3 in amino acids: CASSLEPREGAFF. In DNA form, the CDR3 reads TGTGCCAGCAGTTTGGAACCACGGGAAGGAGCTTTCTTT. The J gene is TRBJ1-1, the V gene TRBV28; D remains unclear. The germline V and J ends were trimmed by 3 bases and 10 bases, with 15 bases remaining between them. The CDR3 runs 13 residues. Germline CDR1 MDHEN, CDR2 SYDVKM. The whole variable domain, filled in from reference TRBV28 and TRBJ1-1, reads DVKVTQSSRYLVKRTGEKVFLECVQDMDHENMFWYRQDPGLGLRLIYFSYDVKMKEKGDIPEGYSVSREKKERFSLILESASTNQTSMYLCASSLEPREGAFFGQGTRLTVV.

This CDR3 is CASGLVGGAFETQYF. In DNA form, the CDR3 reads TGTGCTAGTGGTTTGGTCGGGGGGGCCTTTGAGACCCAGTACTTC. The chain joins TRBV12-5 to TRBJ2-5; 8 bases agree with TRBD2. CDR1 LGHNT and CDR2 FRNRAP come from the germline V gene. The CDR3 is 15 residues long. V shed 0 bases and J 5 bases; nucleotides not matched to a gene: 5.